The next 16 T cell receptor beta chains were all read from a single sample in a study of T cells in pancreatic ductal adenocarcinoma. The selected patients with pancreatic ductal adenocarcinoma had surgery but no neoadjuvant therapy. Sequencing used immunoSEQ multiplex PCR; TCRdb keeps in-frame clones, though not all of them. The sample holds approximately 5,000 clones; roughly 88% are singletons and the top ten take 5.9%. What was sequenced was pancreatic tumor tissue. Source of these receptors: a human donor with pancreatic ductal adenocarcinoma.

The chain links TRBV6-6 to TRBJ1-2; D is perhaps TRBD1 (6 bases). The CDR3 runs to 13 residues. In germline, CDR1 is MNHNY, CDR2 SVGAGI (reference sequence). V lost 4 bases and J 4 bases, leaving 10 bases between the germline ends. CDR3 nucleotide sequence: TGTGCCAGCAGTTGGACAGCCTCCTATGGCTACACCTTC. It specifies CASSWTASYGYTF.

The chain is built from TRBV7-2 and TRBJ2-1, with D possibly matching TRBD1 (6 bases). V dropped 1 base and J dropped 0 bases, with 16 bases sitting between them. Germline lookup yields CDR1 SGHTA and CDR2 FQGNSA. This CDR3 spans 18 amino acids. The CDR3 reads CASSLGGRRGSSYNEQFF. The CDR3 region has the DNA TGTGCCAGCAGCTTAGGGGGGCGTCGGGGTAGCTCCTACAATGAGCAGTTCTTC.

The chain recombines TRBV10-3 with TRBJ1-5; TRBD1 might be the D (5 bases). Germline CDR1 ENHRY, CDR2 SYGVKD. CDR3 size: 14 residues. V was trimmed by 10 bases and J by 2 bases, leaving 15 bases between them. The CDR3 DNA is TGTGCCACCCAGGGACGAGGGGGCAATCAGCCCCAGCATTTT. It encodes CATQGRGGNQPQHF.

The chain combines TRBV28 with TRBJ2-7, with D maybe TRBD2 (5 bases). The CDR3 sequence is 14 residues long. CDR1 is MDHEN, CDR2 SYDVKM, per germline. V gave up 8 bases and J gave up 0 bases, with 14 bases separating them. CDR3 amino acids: CASLGAELSYEQYF. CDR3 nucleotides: TGTGCCAGCTTGGGAGCGGAGCTCTCCTACGAGCAGTACTTC.

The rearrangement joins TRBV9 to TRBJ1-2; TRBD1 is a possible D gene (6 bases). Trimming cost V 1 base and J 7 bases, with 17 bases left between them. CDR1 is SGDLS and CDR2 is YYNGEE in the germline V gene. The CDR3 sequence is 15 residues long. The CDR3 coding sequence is TGTGCCAGCAGCGTAAGGGAGGCAGGGGCGCGTGGCTACACCTTC. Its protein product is CASSVREAGARGYTF. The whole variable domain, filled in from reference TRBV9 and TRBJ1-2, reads DSGVTQTPKHLITATGQRVTLRCSPRSGDLSVYWYQQSLDQGLQFLIQYYNGEERAKGNILERFSAQQFPDLHSELNLSSLELGDSALYFCASSVREAGARGYTFGSGTRLTVV.

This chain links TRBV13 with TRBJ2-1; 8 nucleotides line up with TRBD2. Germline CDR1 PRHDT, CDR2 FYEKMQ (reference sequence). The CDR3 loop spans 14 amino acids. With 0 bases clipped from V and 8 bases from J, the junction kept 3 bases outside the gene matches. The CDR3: CASSLGGTSDEQFF. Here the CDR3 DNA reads TGTGCCAGCAGCTTAGGCGGGACTAGTGATGAGCAGTTCTTC.

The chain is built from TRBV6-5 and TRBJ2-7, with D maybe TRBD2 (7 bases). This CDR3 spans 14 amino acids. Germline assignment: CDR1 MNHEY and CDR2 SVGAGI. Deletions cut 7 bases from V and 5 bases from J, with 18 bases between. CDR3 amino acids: CASTQVGGGNEQYF. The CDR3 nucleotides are TGTGCCAGCACTCAGGTTGGCGGGGGCAACGAGCAGTACTTC.

CDR3 bases: TGTGCCTGGAGTTCCAGACTATACGAGCAGTACTTC. Its protein is CAWSSRLYEQYF. This chain uses TRBV30 with TRBJ2-7; the D gene is possibly TRBD2 (5 bases). Germline V CDR1 and CDR2: GTSNPN, SVGIG (reference sequence). The CDR3 has 12 residues. Trimming removed 2 bases from V and 4 bases from J, with 9 bases in between.

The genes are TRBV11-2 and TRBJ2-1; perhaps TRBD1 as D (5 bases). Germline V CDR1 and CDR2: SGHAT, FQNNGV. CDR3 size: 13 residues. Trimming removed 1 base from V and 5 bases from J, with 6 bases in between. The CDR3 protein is CASSLAGNNEQFF. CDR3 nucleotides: TGTGCCAGCAGCTTAGCAGGGAACAATGAGCAGTTCTTC.

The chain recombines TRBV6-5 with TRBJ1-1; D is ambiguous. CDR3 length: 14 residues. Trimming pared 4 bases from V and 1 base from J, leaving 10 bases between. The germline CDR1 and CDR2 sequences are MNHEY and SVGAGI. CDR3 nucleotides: TGTGCCAGCAGTTCGACACCGAAGAACACTGAAGCTTTCTTT. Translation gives CASSSTPKNTEAFF.

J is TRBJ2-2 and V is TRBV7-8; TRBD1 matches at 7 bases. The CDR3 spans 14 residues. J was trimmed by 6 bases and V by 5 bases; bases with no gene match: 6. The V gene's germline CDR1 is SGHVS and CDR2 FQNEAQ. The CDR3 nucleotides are TGTGCCAGCAGCCCTGGACAGGTCCCCGGGGAGCTGTTTTTT. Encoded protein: CASSPGQVPGELFF.

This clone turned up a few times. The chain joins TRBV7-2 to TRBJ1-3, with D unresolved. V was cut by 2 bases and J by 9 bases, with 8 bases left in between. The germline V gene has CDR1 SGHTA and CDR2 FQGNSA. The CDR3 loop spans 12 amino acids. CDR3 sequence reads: CASSLSQGTIYF. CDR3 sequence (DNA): TGTGCCAGCAGCTTATCCCAAGGCACCATATATTTT.

The CDR3 DNA is TGTGCCAGCAGCTCCCCCGTACAGACCTACACCTTC. It is translated as CASSSPVQTYTF. The chain combines TRBV5-6 with TRBJ1-2; D ambiguous. The CDR3 totals 12 residues. Germline V gives CDR1 SGHDT, CDR2 YYEEEE. Trimming removed 3 bases from V and 10 bases from J, with 13 bases in between.

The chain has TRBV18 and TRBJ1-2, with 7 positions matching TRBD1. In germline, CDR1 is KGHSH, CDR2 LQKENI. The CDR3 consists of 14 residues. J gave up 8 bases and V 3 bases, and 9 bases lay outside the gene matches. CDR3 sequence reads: CASSPTRGLGGYTF. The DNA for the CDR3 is TGTGCCAGCTCACCCACGAGGGGGCTCGGGGGCTACACCTTC. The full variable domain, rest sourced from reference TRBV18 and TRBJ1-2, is NAGVMQNPRHLVRRRGQEARLRCSPMKGHSHVYWYRQLPEEGLKFMVYLQKENIIDESGMPKERFSAEFPKEGPSILRIQQVVRGDSAAYFCASSPTRGLGGYTFGSGTRLTVV.

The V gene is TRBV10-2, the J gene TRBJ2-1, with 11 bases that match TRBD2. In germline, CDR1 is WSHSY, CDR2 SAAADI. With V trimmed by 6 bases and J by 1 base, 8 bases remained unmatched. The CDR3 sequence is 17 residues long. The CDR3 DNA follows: TGCGCCAGCAGGGTTAGCGGGGGGGCCGGGTCCTACAATGAGCAGTTCTTC. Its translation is CASRVSGGAGSYNEQFF.

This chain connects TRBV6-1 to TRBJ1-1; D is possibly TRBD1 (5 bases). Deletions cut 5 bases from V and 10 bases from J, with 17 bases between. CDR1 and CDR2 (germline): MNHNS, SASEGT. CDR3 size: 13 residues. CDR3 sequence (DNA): TGTGCCAGCAGTAACCGGGGCGCTCCCTCAGCTTTCTTT. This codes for CASSNRGAPSAFF.